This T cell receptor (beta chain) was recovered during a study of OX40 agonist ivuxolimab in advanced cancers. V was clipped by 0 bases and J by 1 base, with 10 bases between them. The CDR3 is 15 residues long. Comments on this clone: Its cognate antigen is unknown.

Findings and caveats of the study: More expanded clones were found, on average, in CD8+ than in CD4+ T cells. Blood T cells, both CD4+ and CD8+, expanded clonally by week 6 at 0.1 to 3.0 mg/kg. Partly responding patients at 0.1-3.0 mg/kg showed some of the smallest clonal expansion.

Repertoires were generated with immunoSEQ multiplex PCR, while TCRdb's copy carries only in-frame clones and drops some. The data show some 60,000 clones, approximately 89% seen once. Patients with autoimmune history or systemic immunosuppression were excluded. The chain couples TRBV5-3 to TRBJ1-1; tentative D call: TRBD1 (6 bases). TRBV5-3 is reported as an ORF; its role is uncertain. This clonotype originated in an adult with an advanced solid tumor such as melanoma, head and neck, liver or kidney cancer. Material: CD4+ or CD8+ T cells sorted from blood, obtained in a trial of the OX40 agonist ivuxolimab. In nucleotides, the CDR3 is TGTGCCAGAAGCTTGGTCAGGGGCTCGAACACTGAAGCTTTCTTT. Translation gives CARSLVRGSNTEAFF.